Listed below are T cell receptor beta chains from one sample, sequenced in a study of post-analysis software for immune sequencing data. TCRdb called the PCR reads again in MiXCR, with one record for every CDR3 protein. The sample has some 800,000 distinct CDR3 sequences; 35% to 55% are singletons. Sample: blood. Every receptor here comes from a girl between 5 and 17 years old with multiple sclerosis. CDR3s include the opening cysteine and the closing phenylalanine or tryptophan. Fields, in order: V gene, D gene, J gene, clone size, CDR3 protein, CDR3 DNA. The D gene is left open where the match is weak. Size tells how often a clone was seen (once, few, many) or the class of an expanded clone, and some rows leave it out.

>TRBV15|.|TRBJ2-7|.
CATSRDLPGEVRAYEQYF
TGTGCCACCAGCAGAGATCTGCCCGGAGAGGTTAGGGCCTACGAGCAGTACTTC
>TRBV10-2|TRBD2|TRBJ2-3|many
CASSDGSGSGIDTQYF
TGCGCCAGCAGTGACGGCAGCGGGAGCGGTATAGATACGCAGTATTTT
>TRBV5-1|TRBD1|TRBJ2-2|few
CASSSDRGRTGELFF
TGCGCCAGCAGCTCCGACAGGGGTCGCACCGGGGAGCTGTTTTTT
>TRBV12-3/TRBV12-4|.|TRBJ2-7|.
CASSFWDAHGYYEQYF
TGTGCCAGCAGTTTCTGGGACGCGCACGGCTACTACGAGCAGTACTTC
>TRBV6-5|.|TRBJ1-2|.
CASSYSGPGRQIVNYGYTF
TGTGCCAGCAGTTACAGTGGTCCGGGCAGGCAAATAGTTAACTATGGCTACACCTTC
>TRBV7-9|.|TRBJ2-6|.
CASSYEFSHSGANVLTF
TGTGCCAGCAGCTACGAGTTCTCCCACTCTGGGGCCAACGTCCTGACTTTC
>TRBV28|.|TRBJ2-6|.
CASSLGTAVSGANVLTF
TGTGCCAGCAGTTTAGGGACGGCCGTCTCTGGGGCCAACGTCCTGACTTTC
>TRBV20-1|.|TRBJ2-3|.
CSAPPLTMENPDTQYF
TGCAGTGCCCCACCCTTAACGATGGAAAATCCAGATACGCAGTATTTT
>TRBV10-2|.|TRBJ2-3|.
CASSEWWAGTSTDTQYF
TGCGCCAGCAGTGAGTGGTGGGCGGGGACTAGCACAGATACGCAGTATTTT
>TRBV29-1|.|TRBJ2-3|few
CSVARRTSTDTQYF
TGCAGCGTTGCCCGGAGAACTAGCACAGATACGCAGTATTTT
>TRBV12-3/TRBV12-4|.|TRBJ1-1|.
CASSLVEEAFF
TGTGCCAGCAGTTTAGTTGAGGAAGCTTTCTTT
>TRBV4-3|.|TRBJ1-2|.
CASSQERQRGGGYTF
TGCGCCAGCAGCCAAGAAAGGCAGAGAGGCGGGGGCTACACCTTC
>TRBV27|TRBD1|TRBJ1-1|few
CASSLWTGTEAFF
TGTGCCAGCAGTTTATGGACAGGAACTGAAGCTTTCTTT
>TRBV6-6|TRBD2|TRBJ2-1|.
CASSSTFLSGENEQFF
TGTGCCAGCAGTTCTACATTCCTTAGCGGGGAGAATGAGCAGTTCTTC
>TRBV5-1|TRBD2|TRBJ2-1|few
CASSPGLAGAVTSNEQFF
TGCGCCAGCAGCCCGGGACTAGCGGGAGCCGTAACGTCGAATGAGCAGTTCTTC
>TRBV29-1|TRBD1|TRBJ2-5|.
CSVDRDRPAETQYF
TGCAGCGTTGACCGGGACAGGCCTGCAGAGACCCAGTACTTC
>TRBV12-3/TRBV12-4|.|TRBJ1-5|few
CASSHRSFPSNQPQHF
TGTGCCAGCAGTCACCGCTCATTCCCTAGCAATCAGCCCCAGCATTTT
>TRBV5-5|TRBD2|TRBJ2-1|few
CASRDASGRQFF
TGTGCCAGCAGGGACGCGAGCGGGAGGCAGTTCTTC
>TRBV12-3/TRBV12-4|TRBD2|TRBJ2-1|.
CASRDSGSSYNEQFF
TGTGCCAGCAGAGACAGCGGGAGCTCCTACAATGAGCAGTTCTTC
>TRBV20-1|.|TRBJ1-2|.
CNAKRTSDYGYTF
TGCAACGCAAAACGGACCTCGGACTATGGCTACACCTTC
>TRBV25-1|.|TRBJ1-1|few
CASSGRAGTEAFF
TGTGCCAGCAGCGGACGTGCGGGGACTGAAGCTTTCTTT
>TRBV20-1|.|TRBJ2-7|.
CSARTTGLRAGPFTYEQYF
TGCAGTGCTAGGACGACAGGACTTAGAGCCGGGCCTTTCACCTACGAGCAGTACTTC
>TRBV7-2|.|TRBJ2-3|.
CASSLVASGTDTQYF
TGTGCCAGCAGCTTAGTGGCTTCTGGGACAGATACGCAGTATTTT
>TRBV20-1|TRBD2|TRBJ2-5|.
CSASLTSGGETQYF
TGCAGTGCTAGCCTGACTAGCGGGGGGGAGACCCAGTACTTC
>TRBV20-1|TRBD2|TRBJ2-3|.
CSALSTSGSTDTQYF
TGCAGTGCGCTTTCCACTAGCGGGAGCACAGATACGCAGTATTTT
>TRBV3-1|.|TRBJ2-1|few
CASSQTAGSLISEQFF
TGTGCCAGCAGCCAAACGGCCGGGAGTTTGATTAGTGAGCAGTTCTTC
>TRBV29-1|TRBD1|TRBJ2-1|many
CSGGTGGYNEQFF
TGCAGCGGGGGGACAGGGGGCTACAATGAGCAGTTCTTC
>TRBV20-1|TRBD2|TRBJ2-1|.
CSARGTGASGLPYNEQFF
TGCAGTGCTAGAGGCACTGGGGCTAGCGGTTTACCCTACAATGAGCAGTTCTTC
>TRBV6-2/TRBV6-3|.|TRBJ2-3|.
CASSYDTDTQYF
TGTGCCAGCAGTTACGACACAGATACGCAGTATTTT
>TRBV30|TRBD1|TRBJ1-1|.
CAWSVRSNRGLAEAFF
TGTGCCTGGAGTGTACGATCTAACAGGGGGCTAGCCGAAGCTTTCTTT
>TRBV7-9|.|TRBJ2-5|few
CASSPAEETQYF
TGTGCCAGCAGCCCCGCTGAGGAGACCCAGTACTTC
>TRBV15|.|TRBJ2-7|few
CATSRDIATSYEQYF
TGTGCCACCAGCAGAGATATTGCCACTTCCTACGAGCAGTACTTC
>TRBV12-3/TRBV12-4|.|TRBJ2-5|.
CASSLGREAQYF
TGTGCCAGCAGTTTAGGCAGGGAGGCCCAGTACTTC
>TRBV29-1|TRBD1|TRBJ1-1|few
CSVAPDRGTEAFF
TGCAGCGTTGCTCCCGACAGGGGCACTGAAGCTTTCTTT
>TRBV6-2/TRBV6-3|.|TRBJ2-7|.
CTSSTTSYQFGQYF
TGTACCAGCAGTACGACTAGTTATCAGTTTGGGCAGTACTTC
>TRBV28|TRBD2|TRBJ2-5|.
CASSLLAGGPSETQYF
TGTGCCAGCAGTTTGCTAGCGGGAGGGCCGTCAGAGACCCAGTACTTC
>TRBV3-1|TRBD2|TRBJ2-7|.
CASSYTLAGVYEQYF
TGTGCCAGCAGCTATACTCTAGCGGGAGTATACGAGCAGTACTTC
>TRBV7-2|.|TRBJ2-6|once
CASSLVVSFLSGANVLTF
TGTGCCAGCAGCTTAGTAGTCAGCTTCCTCTCTGGGGCCAACGTCCTGACTTTC
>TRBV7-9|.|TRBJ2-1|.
CWVTAHDSSYNEQFF
TGTTGGGTGACGGCTCACGATAGCTCCTACAATGAGCAGTTCTTC
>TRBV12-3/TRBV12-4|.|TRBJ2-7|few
CASSFIRRGFYEQYF
TGTGCCAGCAGTTTCATCCGGAGGGGGTTTTACGAGCAGTACTTC
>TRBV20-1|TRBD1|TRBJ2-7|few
CSASRQGDEQYF
TGCAGTGCTAGCCGGCAGGGGGACGAGCAGTACTTC
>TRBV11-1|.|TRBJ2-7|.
CASSSAPTEQYF
TGTGCCAGCAGCTCGGCTCCTACAGAGCAGTACTTC
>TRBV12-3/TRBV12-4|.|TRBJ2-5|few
CASDLGQTETQYF
TGTGCCAGCGACCTCGGGCAGACGGAGACCCAGTACTTC
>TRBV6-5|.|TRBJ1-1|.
CASRLQRVAVTEAFF
TGTGCCAGCAGGCTTCAAAGGGTGGCCGTCACTGAAGCTTTCTTT
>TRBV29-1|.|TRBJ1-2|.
CSVDAGSHGYTF
TGCAGCGTTGACGCAGGGTCGCATGGCTACACCTTC
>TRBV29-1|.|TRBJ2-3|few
CSVEATPGPDTQYF
TGCAGCGTTGAAGCAACTCCTGGACCAGATACGCAGTATTTT
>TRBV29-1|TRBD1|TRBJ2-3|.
CSVEESGQGGTDTQYF
TGCAGCGTTGAAGAATCAGGACAGGGAGGCACAGATACGCAGTATTTT
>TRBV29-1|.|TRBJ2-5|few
CSVEDRLPGAFVETQYF
TGCAGCGTTGAAGATCGGTTGCCAGGGGCTTTTGTGGAGACCCAGTACTTC
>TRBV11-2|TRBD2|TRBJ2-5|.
CASSLLGLAETQYF
TGTGCCAGCAGCTTACTGGGACTAGCGGAGACCCAGTACTTC
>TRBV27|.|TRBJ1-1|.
CASSWTENTEAFF
TGTGCCAGCAGTTGGACAGAGAACACTGAAGCTTTCTTT
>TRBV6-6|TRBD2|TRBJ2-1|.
CASSWSGGYNEQFF
TGTGCCAGCAGTTGGAGCGGGGGATACAATGAGCAGTTCTTC
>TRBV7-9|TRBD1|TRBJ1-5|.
CASSSGTEYSNQPQHF
TGTGCCAGCAGCTCCGGGACAGAATATAGCAATCAGCCCCAGCATTTT
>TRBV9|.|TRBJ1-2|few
CASSVEIVGGYTF
TGTGCCAGCAGCGTAGAAATTGTTGGTGGCTACACCTTC
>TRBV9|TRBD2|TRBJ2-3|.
CASSPRTSGTYTDTQYF
TGTGCCAGCAGCCCCCGGACTAGCGGGACCTACACAGATACGCAGTATTTT
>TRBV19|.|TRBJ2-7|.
CASSIGGTYEQYF
TGTGCCAGTAGTATAGGTGGCACCTACGAGCAGTACTTC
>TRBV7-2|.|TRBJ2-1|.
CASSLATAVGEQFF
TGTGCCAGCAGCTTAGCCACAGCCGTCGGTGAGCAGTTCTTC
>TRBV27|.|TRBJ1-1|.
CASSSYMNTEAFF
TGTGCCAGCAGTTCATACATGAACACTGAAGCTTTCTTT